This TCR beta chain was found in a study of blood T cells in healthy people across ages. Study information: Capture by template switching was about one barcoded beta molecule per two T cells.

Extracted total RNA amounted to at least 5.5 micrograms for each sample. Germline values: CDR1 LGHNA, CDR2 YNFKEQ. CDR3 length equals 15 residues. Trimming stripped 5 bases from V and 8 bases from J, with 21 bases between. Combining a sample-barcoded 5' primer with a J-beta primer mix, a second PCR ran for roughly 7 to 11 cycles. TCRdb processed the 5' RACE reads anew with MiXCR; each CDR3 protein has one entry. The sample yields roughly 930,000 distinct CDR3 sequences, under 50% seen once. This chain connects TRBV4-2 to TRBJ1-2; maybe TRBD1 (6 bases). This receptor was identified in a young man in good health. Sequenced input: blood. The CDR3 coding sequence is TGTGCCAGCAGCGGAGAACAGGGTCCCCGGAGGGGCTACACCTTC. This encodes CASSGEQGPRRGYTF.